Listed here is a single TCR beta chain. This sample is drawn from a study of OX40 agonist ivuxolimab in advanced cancers. The CDR3 is made up of 14 amino acids. V lost 0 bases and J 4 bases, leaving 8 bases between the germline ends. Germline CDR1 and CDR2: SGDLS and YYNGEE. Data came from immunoSEQ multiplex PCR; TCRdb stores just in-frame clones and leaves some out. Seen here are 65,000 to 80,000 clones, more than 90% observed once, and the top ten hold roughly 0.72%. This material consisted of CD4+ or CD8+ T cells sorted from blood, taken in a trial of the OX40 agonist ivuxolimab. This chain uses TRBV9 with TRBJ1-3; D gene unclear. This sequence originates from an adult with an advanced solid tumor such as melanoma, head and neck, liver or kidney cancer. The CDR3 sequence is CASSVESRGNTIYF. CDR3 DNA: TGTGCCAGCAGCGTAGAATCTCGGGGAAACACCATATATTTT. Filled out from reference TRBV9 and TRBJ1-3, the complete variable domain reads DSGVTQTPKHLITATGQRVTLRCSPRSGDLSVYWYQQSLDQGLQFLIQYYNGEERAKGNILERFSAQQFPDLHSELNLSSLELGDSALYFCASSVESRGNTIYFGEGSWLTVV.